The T cell receptor beta chain under discussion was sequenced for a study of cytomegalovirus exposure and HLA in healthy donors. 13 Jbeta primers and 60 Vbeta primers were used for the PCR. Sequencing used immunoSEQ multiplex PCR; TCRdb keeps in-frame clones, though not all of them. The sample includes about 170,000 clones, 65% to 80% seen only once; the top ten take over 2%. Study-level results: Other equally common chains were less clonally expanded than HLA-associated TCR beta chains, a later analysis showed.

This clone was counted only a few times. Its cognate antigen is unknown. The CDR3 has 13 amino acids. CDR1 is MNHEY and CDR2 is SMNVEV in the germline V gene (reference sequence). Trimming stripped 3 bases from V and 3 bases from J, with 9 bases between. The receptor was derived from a female donor in good health and CMV-seronegative. The sample was PBMCs. The chain employs TRBV27 and TRBJ2-7, with unresolved D. CDR3 sequence reads: CASSFGPNYEQYF. The CDR3 nucleotides read TGTGCCAGCAGTTTTGGGCCGAACTACGAGCAGTACTTC.